The rows below give T cell receptor beta chains drawn from one sample of a study of blood T cell repertoires in COVID-19. Assay used: immunoSEQ multiplex PCR; TCRdb lists only in-frame clones, some missing. This table holds around 250,000 clones, approximately 90% found once. Sequenced: PBMCs or T cells enriched from blood (not recorded which). The receptors stem from a middle-aged man who had been exposed to COVID-19. Each CDR3 is given with its conserved first and last residue. D genes are given only for firm matches. Clone size is given for some rows only: seen once, a few or many times, or a class if the clone is expanded.

clone size: NA; V gene: TRBV21-1; D gene: NA; J gene: TRBJ2-1; CDR3 protein: CASSKYGPPGGVWDNEQFF; CDR3 DNA: TGTGCCAGCAGCAAATACGGGCCACCCGGCGGGGTTTGGGACAATGAGCAGTTCTTC
clone size: NA; V gene: TRBV7-9; D gene: NA; J gene: TRBJ1-2; CDR3 protein: CASSLPDNYGYTF; CDR3 DNA: TGTGCCAGCAGCTTACCAGATAACTATGGCTACACCTTC
clone size: NA; V gene: TRBV24-1; D gene: TRBD1; J gene: TRBJ2-1; CDR3 protein: CATSDETGPSNEQFF; CDR3 DNA: TGTGCCACCAGTGACGAGACAGGGCCTAGCAATGAGCAGTTCTTC
clone size: NA; V gene: TRBV30; D gene: NA; J gene: TRBJ1-2; CDR3 protein: CAWSVAGRGYTF; CDR3 DNA: TGTGCCTGGAGTGTAGCAGGGCGAGGCTACACCTTC
clone size: NA; V gene: TRBV30; D gene: TRBD2; J gene: TRBJ2-3; CDR3 protein: CAWSLREGWADTQYF; CDR3 DNA: TGTGCCTGGAGTCTGCGGGAGGGCTGGGCAGATACGCAGTATTTT
clone size: NA; V gene: TRBV7-9; D gene: NA; J gene: TRBJ2-5; CDR3 protein: CASSPGLHIKETQYF; CDR3 DNA: TGTGCCAGCAGCCCGGGACTCCATATTAAAGAGACCCAGTACTTC
clone size: NA; V gene: TRBV28; D gene: TRBD2; J gene: TRBJ2-1; CDR3 protein: CASSYLTSGRYNEQFF; CDR3 DNA: TGTGCCAGCAGCTACCTGACTAGCGGGAGGTACAATGAGCAGTTCTTC
clone size: NA; V gene: TRBV6-2/TRBV6-3; D gene: TRBD1; J gene: TRBJ2-7; CDR3 protein: CASSTGTGGREQYF; CDR3 DNA: TGTGCCAGCAGTACCGGGACAGGGGGCCGCGAGCAGTACTTC
clone size: NA; V gene: TRBV29-1; D gene: TRBD2; J gene: TRBJ2-3; CDR3 protein: CSVARGRGDTQYF; CDR3 DNA: TGCAGCGTTGCACGCGGGAGGGGAGATACGCAGTATTTT
clone size: NA; V gene: TRBV4-1; D gene: TRBD2; J gene: TRBJ2-7; CDR3 protein: CASSQDSGTSGTYEQYF; CDR3 DNA: TGCGCCAGCAGCCAAGATAGCGGGACTAGCGGGACCTACGAGCAGTACTTC
clone size: NA; V gene: TRBV28; D gene: TRBD2; J gene: TRBJ2-7; CDR3 protein: CASSFSGRSSYEQYF; CDR3 DNA: TGTGCCAGCAGTTTTAGCGGGAGGAGCTCCTACGAGCAGTACTTC
clone size: NA; V gene: TRBV5-4; D gene: NA; J gene: TRBJ2-7; CDR3 protein: CASSDAGQRVGEQYF; CDR3 DNA: TGTGCCAGCAGCGACGCAGGGCAGAGAGTGGGCGAGCAGTACTTC
clone size: NA; V gene: TRBV19; D gene: NA; J gene: TRBJ2-7; CDR3 protein: CASSNGEQYF; CDR3 DNA: TGTGCCAGTAGTAACGGCGAGCAGTACTTC
clone size: NA; V gene: TRBV6-5; D gene: TRBD1; J gene: TRBJ1-5; CDR3 protein: CASGQGNQPQHF; CDR3 DNA: TGTGCCAGTGGACAGGGGAATCAGCCCCAGCATTTT
clone size: once; V gene: TRBV9; D gene: NA; J gene: TRBJ2-3; CDR3 protein: CASSASGDTQYF; CDR3 DNA: TGTGCCAGCAGCGCTTCGGGAGATACGCAGTATTTT
clone size: NA; V gene: TRBV7-9; D gene: TRBD1; J gene: TRBJ2-2; CDR3 protein: CASSLPGQGAYGELFF; CDR3 DNA: TGTGCCAGCAGCCTCCCCGGGCAGGGGGCGTACGGGGAGCTGTTTTTT
clone size: NA; V gene: TRBV19; D gene: NA; J gene: TRBJ2-1; CDR3 protein: CASNAAGYGEQFF; CDR3 DNA: TGTGCCAGTAATGCCGCGGGATACGGCGAGCAGTTCTTC
clone size: NA; V gene: TRBV25-1; D gene: TRBD1; J gene: TRBJ1-4; CDR3 protein: CASSRTGSELFF; CDR3 DNA: TGTGCCAGCTCACGGACAGGGAGTGAACTGTTTTTT
clone size: once; V gene: TRBV19; D gene: TRBD1; J gene: TRBJ1-1; CDR3 protein: CASRRGQENTEAFF; CDR3 DNA: TGTGCCAGTAGACGGGGACAGGAGAACACTGAAGCTTTCTTT
clone size: once; V gene: TRBV3-1/TRBV3-2; D gene: NA; J gene: TRBJ2-7; CDR3 protein: CASSPPMKNEQYF; CDR3 DNA: TGTGCCAGCAGCCCTCCTATGAAGAACGAGCAGTACTTC
clone size: NA; V gene: TRBV30; D gene: NA; J gene: TRBJ2-1; CDR3 protein: CAWSRGGSHNEQFF; CDR3 DNA: TGTGCCTGGAGTCGTGGCGGGTCTCACAATGAGCAGTTCTTC
clone size: NA; V gene: TRBV19; D gene: NA; J gene: TRBJ2-2; CDR3 protein: CASSIGGRFLAGELFF; CDR3 DNA: TGTGCCAGTAGTATAGGGGGCAGGTTCTTAGCCGGGGAGCTGTTTTTT
clone size: NA; V gene: TRBV7-9; D gene: TRBD1; J gene: TRBJ1-2; CDR3 protein: CASSSGDRGAEGGYTF; CDR3 DNA: TGTGCCAGCAGCTCAGGGGACAGGGGGGCGGAAGGAGGCTACACCTTC
clone size: NA; V gene: TRBV11-2; D gene: TRBD1; J gene: TRBJ1-2; CDR3 protein: CASSPRTGRDSGYTF; CDR3 DNA: TGTGCCAGCAGCCCGAGGACAGGGCGGGACTCTGGCTACACCTTC
clone size: once; V gene: TRBV28; D gene: TRBD1; J gene: TRBJ2-2; CDR3 protein: CASSLPGGAAGELFF; CDR3 DNA: TGTGCCAGCAGTTTACCAGGGGGCGCCGCCGGGGAGCTGTTTTTT
clone size: NA; V gene: TRBV14; D gene: TRBD1; J gene: TRBJ2-1; CDR3 protein: CASSLGTGRSYNEQFF; CDR3 DNA: TGTGCCAGCAGCTTAGGGACAGGCCGCTCCTACAATGAGCAGTTCTTC
clone size: NA; V gene: TRBV11-3; D gene: TRBD2; J gene: TRBJ2-3; CDR3 protein: CASSFRLAGGGTDTQYF; CDR3 DNA: TGTGCCAGCAGCTTTAGACTAGCGGGGGGAGGCACAGATACGCAGTATTTT
clone size: NA; V gene: TRBV28; D gene: NA; J gene: TRBJ1-2; CDR3 protein: CASSFPPYGYTF; CDR3 DNA: TGTGCCAGCAGTTTCCCCCCGTATGGCTACACCTTC
clone size: few; V gene: TRBV6-5; D gene: TRBD2; J gene: TRBJ2-7; CDR3 protein: CASRGLAGGSYEQYF; CDR3 DNA: TGTGCCAGCAGGGGACTAGCGGGAGGGTCCTACGAGCAGTACTTC
clone size: NA; V gene: TRBV5-5; D gene: TRBD2; J gene: TRBJ2-7; CDR3 protein: CASSSGLAISYEQYF; CDR3 DNA: TGTGCCAGCAGTTCTGGACTAGCGATTTCCTACGAGCAGTACTTC
clone size: few; V gene: TRBV12-5; D gene: NA; J gene: TRBJ1-2; CDR3 protein: CASGLLQHYGYTF; CDR3 DNA: TGTGCTAGTGGTTTGTTACAGCACTATGGCTACACCTTC
clone size: NA; V gene: TRBV19; D gene: NA; J gene: TRBJ1-5; CDR3 protein: CASSIGGEGVGRINQPQHF; CDR3 DNA: TGTGCCAGTAGTATAGGCGGGGAGGGGGTTGGGCGGATCAATCAGCCCCAGCATTTT
clone size: NA; V gene: TRBV28; D gene: NA; J gene: TRBJ1-2; CDR3 protein: CASSLPGTNNYGYTF; CDR3 DNA: TGTGCCAGCAGTTTACCAGGGACTAATAACTATGGCTACACCTTC
clone size: NA; V gene: TRBV6-5; D gene: NA; J gene: TRBJ2-5; CDR3 protein: CASSYSKRPGETQYF; CDR3 DNA: TGTGCCAGCAGTTACTCGAAGCGGCCAGGAGAGACCCAGTACTTC
clone size: NA; V gene: TRBV7-2; D gene: TRBD2; J gene: TRBJ2-7; CDR3 protein: CASSQGLAGAYEQYF; CDR3 DNA: TGTGCCAGCAGCCAGGGACTAGCGGGAGCCTACGAGCAGTACTTC
clone size: NA; V gene: TRBV14; D gene: TRBD1; J gene: TRBJ2-7; CDR3 protein: CASSLQGVSYEQYF; CDR3 DNA: TGTGCCAGCAGCCTCCAGGGGGTATCCTACGAGCAGTACTTC
clone size: NA; V gene: TRBV28; D gene: NA; J gene: TRBJ2-7; CDR3 protein: CASLSQGPYEQYF; CDR3 DNA: TGTGCCAGCCTTAGCCAGGGTCCCTACGAGCAGTACTTC
clone size: NA; V gene: TRBV7-2; D gene: TRBD1; J gene: TRBJ1-1; CDR3 protein: CASSPGTGFNYMNTEAFF; CDR3 DNA: TGTGCCAGCAGCCCTGGGACAGGGTTCAACTATATGAACACTGAAGCTTTCTTT
clone size: few; V gene: TRBV5-1; D gene: TRBD2; J gene: TRBJ2-7; CDR3 protein: CASSLDVRGVGPLSYEQYF; CDR3 DNA: TGCGCCAGCAGCTTGGATGTTCGGGGGGTGGGTCCCCTCTCCTACGAGCAGTACTTC
clone size: NA; V gene: TRBV9; D gene: NA; J gene: TRBJ2-3; CDR3 protein: CASSVGRGTDTQYF; CDR3 DNA: TGTGCCAGCAGCGTAGGGAGGGGCACAGATACGCAGTATTTT
clone size: NA; V gene: TRBV28; D gene: NA; J gene: TRBJ1-2; CDR3 protein: CASSLWGPSGYTF; CDR3 DNA: TGTGCCAGCAGTTTATGGGGGCCATCTGGCTACACCTTC
clone size: once; V gene: TRBV9; D gene: TRBD1; J gene: TRBJ2-3; CDR3 protein: CASSPLRDRGPADTQYF; CDR3 DNA: TGTGCCAGCAGCCCCCTCAGGGACAGGGGGCCTGCAGATACGCAGTATTTT
clone size: NA; V gene: TRBV2; D gene: TRBD2; J gene: TRBJ2-1; CDR3 protein: CASSGGLAGYNEQFF; CDR3 DNA: TGTGCCAGCAGTGGCGGGCTAGCGGGATACAATGAGCAGTTCTTC
clone size: NA; V gene: TRBV28; D gene: NA; J gene: TRBJ1-5; CDR3 protein: CASSSIGRSNQPQHF; CDR3 DNA: TGTGCCAGCAGTTCGATTGGCCGAAGCAATCAGCCCCAGCATTTT
clone size: NA; V gene: TRBV11-2; D gene: TRBD1; J gene: TRBJ1-2; CDR3 protein: CASSPRDSPIYGYTF; CDR3 DNA: TGTGCCAGCAGCCCAAGGGACAGCCCAATCTATGGCTACACCTTC
clone size: NA; V gene: TRBV29-1; D gene: NA; J gene: TRBJ2-4; CDR3 protein: CSVAPRPSYNGAKNIQYF; CDR3 DNA: TGCAGCGTCGCCCCCCGTCCCTCTTACAACGGGGCCAAAAACATTCAGTACTTC
clone size: few; V gene: TRBV25-1; D gene: TRBD2; J gene: TRBJ2-4; CDR3 protein: CASSEPSGGQYF; CDR3 DNA: TGTGCCAGCAGTGAACCTAGCGGAGGTCAGTACTTC
clone size: NA; V gene: TRBV15; D gene: TRBD2; J gene: TRBJ2-7; CDR3 protein: CATSRVKGTSGRYEQYF; CDR3 DNA: TGTGCCACCAGCAGAGTCAAAGGGACTAGCGGGAGGTACGAGCAGTACTTC
clone size: NA; V gene: TRBV3-1/TRBV3-2; D gene: NA; J gene: TRBJ2-1; CDR3 protein: CASSQDRLPHNEQFF; CDR3 DNA: TGTGCCAGCAGCCAAGATAGACTCCCACACAATGAGCAGTTCTTC
clone size: NA; V gene: TRBV28; D gene: NA; J gene: TRBJ1-3; CDR3 protein: CASISLPGNTIYF; CDR3 DNA: TGTGCCAGCATTTCCCTCCCTGGAAACACCATATATTTT
clone size: NA; V gene: TRBV9; D gene: TRBD1; J gene: TRBJ2-7; CDR3 protein: CASSGTGYEQYF; CDR3 DNA: TGTGCCAGCAGCGGGACAGGATACGAGCAGTACTTC
clone size: once; V gene: TRBV2; D gene: NA; J gene: TRBJ2-4; CDR3 protein: CASRQENGFNIQYF; CDR3 DNA: TGTGCCAGCAGGCAGGAAAACGGTTTTAACATTCAGTACTTC
clone size: NA; V gene: TRBV5-4; D gene: TRBD2; J gene: TRBJ2-1; CDR3 protein: CASSPGLGNEQFF; CDR3 DNA: TGTGCCAGCAGCCCGGGACTAGGCAATGAGCAGTTCTTC
clone size: once; V gene: TRBV2; D gene: TRBD1; J gene: TRBJ2-5; CDR3 protein: CASRGTGGEEETQYF; CDR3 DNA: TGTGCCAGCAGGGGAACAGGGGGCGAAGAGGAGACCCAGTACTTC
clone size: NA; V gene: TRBV19; D gene: TRBD1; J gene: TRBJ1-1; CDR3 protein: CASSVTGNLNMNTEAFF; CDR3 DNA: TGTGCCAGTAGTGTGACAGGGAATTTGAACATGAACACTGAAGCTTTCTTT
clone size: NA; V gene: TRBV7-8; D gene: TRBD2; J gene: TRBJ2-1; CDR3 protein: CASSPIAGVLNEQFF; CDR3 DNA: TGTGCCAGCAGCCCCATAGCGGGAGTGTTAAATGAGCAGTTCTTC